These T cell receptor beta chains were read from a single sample in a study of naive and memory T cell subsets. In TCRdb, the UMI-ligation and nested PCR reads were re-called with MiXCR into one record per CDR3 protein. The sample carries about 90,000 distinct CDR3 sequences, around 10% recorded once. Material for sequencing was naive CD4+ T cells from blood. All receptors come from a human donor in good health. Each CDR3 is given with its conserved first and last residue. Each record gives: J gene, V gene, D gene, clone size, CDR3 DNA, CDR3 protein. D genes are given only for firm matches. The size of a clone is reported for some rows only, either as once, few or many, or as a class for expanded clones.

j_gene: TRBJ1-1
v_gene: TRBV7-8
d_gene: .
abundance: .
CDR3nt: TGTGCCAGCAGCTTAAAGACAGCAAACACTGAAGCTTTCTTT
CDR3aa: CASSLKTANTEAFF

j_gene: TRBJ2-2
v_gene: TRBV7-2
d_gene: TRBD1
abundance: many
CDR3nt: TGTGCCAGCAGCTCGGAGGGATTCGGCAGGGGGCCGACCGGGGAGCTGTTTTTT
CDR3aa: CASSSEGFGRGPTGELFF

j_gene: TRBJ2-3
v_gene: TRBV5-1
d_gene: .
abundance: few
CDR3nt: TGCGCCAGCAGCTTGGTGGGGGTCACAGATACGCAGTATTTT
CDR3aa: CASSLVGVTDTQYF

j_gene: TRBJ2-4
v_gene: TRBV4-3
d_gene: .
abundance: .
CDR3nt: TGCGCCAGCAGCCAAGATGGGTTAGCCAAAAACATTCAGTACTTC
CDR3aa: CASSQDGLAKNIQYF

j_gene: TRBJ2-3
v_gene: TRBV5-4
d_gene: .
abundance: few
CDR3nt: TGTGCCAGCAGTTCCCCCCCGGCGGGGGATACGCAGTATTTT
CDR3aa: CASSSPPAGDTQYF

j_gene: TRBJ2-7
v_gene: TRBV20-1
d_gene: .
abundance: many
CDR3nt: TGCAGTGCTAGGGGGGGATCCTACGAGCAGTACTTC
CDR3aa: CSARGGSYEQYF

j_gene: TRBJ1-2
v_gene: TRBV4-1
d_gene: .
abundance: few
CDR3nt: TGCGCCAGCAGCGAACCGGGACGGTCCTATGGCTACACCTTC
CDR3aa: CASSEPGRSYGYTF

j_gene: TRBJ2-2
v_gene: TRBV19
d_gene: TRBD1
abundance: .
CDR3nt: TGTGCCAGTAGTAGAAACAGGGGGAATTCCGGGGAGCTGTTTTTT
CDR3aa: CASSRNRGNSGELFF

j_gene: TRBJ2-1
v_gene: TRBV5-4
d_gene: .
abundance: few
CDR3nt: TGTGCCAGCAAAACTTGGAGGGGCAGCTCCTACAATGAGCAGTTCTTC
CDR3aa: CASKTWRGSSYNEQFF

j_gene: TRBJ2-3
v_gene: TRBV28
d_gene: TRBD2
abundance: many
CDR3nt: TGTGCCAGCAGCACAAGACTAGCGGGTAACGTCAGCCCAGATACGCAGTATTTT
CDR3aa: CASSTRLAGNVSPDTQYF

j_gene: TRBJ2-1
v_gene: TRBV29-1
d_gene: .
abundance: .
CDR3nt: TGCAGCGCAAACGACAATGAGCAGTTCTTC
CDR3aa: CSANDNEQFF

j_gene: TRBJ2-7
v_gene: TRBV6-6
d_gene: TRBD1
abundance: many
CDR3nt: TGTGCCAGCAGTTCCAGGCCGGGACAGGCCGCCTACGAGCAGTACTTC
CDR3aa: CASSSRPGQAAYEQYF

j_gene: TRBJ1-1
v_gene: TRBV6-5
d_gene: .
abundance: many
CDR3nt: TGTGCCAGCAGGAGTGGGAGGATAAACACTGAAGCTTTCTTT
CDR3aa: CASRSGRINTEAFF

j_gene: TRBJ1-2
v_gene: TRBV14
d_gene: .
abundance: .
CDR3nt: TGTGCCAGCAGCCAAGCTAGTGGGGGCATACATGGCTACACCTTC
CDR3aa: CASSQASGGIHGYTF

j_gene: TRBJ2-1
v_gene: TRBV6-5
d_gene: TRBD2
abundance: many
CDR3nt: TGTGCCAGCAGTCGGACTAGCGGGGGGTACAATGAGCAGTTCTTC
CDR3aa: CASSRTSGGYNEQFF

j_gene: TRBJ2-7
v_gene: TRBV20-1
d_gene: .
abundance: .
CDR3nt: TGCAGTACTTCTTCCCGGGAGCAGCAGTACTTC
CDR3aa: CSTSSREQQYF

j_gene: TRBJ2-7
v_gene: TRBV18
d_gene: TRBD1
abundance: few
CDR3nt: TGTGCCAGCTCACCGTGGGGACAGGGTTCCTACGAGCAGTACTTC
CDR3aa: CASSPWGQGSYEQYF

j_gene: TRBJ2-7
v_gene: TRBV18
d_gene: TRBD2
abundance: .
CDR3nt: TGTGCCAGCTCACTAACCGGGACTAGCGGCTACGAGCAGTACTTC
CDR3aa: CASSLTGTSGYEQYF

j_gene: TRBJ2-3
v_gene: TRBV19
d_gene: TRBD2
abundance: many
CDR3nt: TGTGCCAGTAGTCCTCGACTAGCCTCGGATACGCAGTATTTT
CDR3aa: CASSPRLASDTQYF

j_gene: TRBJ2-7
v_gene: TRBV7-2
d_gene: .
abundance: few
CDR3nt: TGTGCCAGCAGCCCCGCCGGGGGAAACTACGAGCAGTACTTC
CDR3aa: CASSPAGGNYEQYF

j_gene: TRBJ1-1
v_gene: TRBV29-1
d_gene: TRBD1
abundance: .
CDR3nt: TGCAGCGTTGAAGGTACAGGGGTAGGGGCTTTCTTT
CDR3aa: CSVEGTGVGAFF

j_gene: TRBJ1-5
v_gene: TRBV30
d_gene: .
abundance: many
CDR3nt: TGTGCCTGGGCCCCAAGGGGAGATCAGCCCCAGCATTTT
CDR3aa: CAWAPRGDQPQHF

j_gene: TRBJ2-7
v_gene: TRBV6-2/TRBV6-3
d_gene: TRBD1
abundance: few
CDR3nt: TGTGCCAGCAGGATGACAGGGGAGCGCTACGAGCAGTACTTC
CDR3aa: CASRMTGERYEQYF